Reported below is one T cell receptor beta chain. Data came from immunoSEQ multiplex PCR; TCRdb stores just in-frame clones and leaves some out. Here the sample spans 200,000 or so clones, approximately 92% being singletons. The sample is drawn from a study of T cell responses to AZD1222 COVID-19 vaccine. The CDR3 runs 16 residues. V was pared by 2 bases and J by 2 bases, with 7 bases of the junction left unmatched. The germline CDR1 and CDR2 sequences are SEHNR and FQNEAQ (reference sequence). The sequence was collected from an adult in good health. This specimen was peripheral blood, taken on day 0 of AZD1222 vaccination. The V call is TRBV7-9, the J call TRBJ2-3; 7 bases match TRBD2. As DNA, the CDR3 is TGTGCCAGCAGCTTACGCGGGGGTTTAATCACAGATACGCAGTATTTT. Residues: CASSLRGGLITDTQYF.